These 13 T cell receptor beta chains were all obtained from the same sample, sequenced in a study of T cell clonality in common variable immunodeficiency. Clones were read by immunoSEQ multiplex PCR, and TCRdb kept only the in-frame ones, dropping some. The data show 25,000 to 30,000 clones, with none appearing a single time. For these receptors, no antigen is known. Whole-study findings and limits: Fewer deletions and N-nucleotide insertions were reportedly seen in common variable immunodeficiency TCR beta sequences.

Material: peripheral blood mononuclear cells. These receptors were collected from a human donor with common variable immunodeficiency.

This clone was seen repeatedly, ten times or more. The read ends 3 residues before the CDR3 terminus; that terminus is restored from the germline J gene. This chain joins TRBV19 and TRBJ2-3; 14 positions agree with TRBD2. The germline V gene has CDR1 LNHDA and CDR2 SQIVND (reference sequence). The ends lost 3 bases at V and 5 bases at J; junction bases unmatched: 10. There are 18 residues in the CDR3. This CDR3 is CASSIPTSTSGRGDTQYF. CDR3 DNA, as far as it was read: TGTGCCAGTAGTATTCCCACCTCGACTAGCGGGAGGGGAGATACG.

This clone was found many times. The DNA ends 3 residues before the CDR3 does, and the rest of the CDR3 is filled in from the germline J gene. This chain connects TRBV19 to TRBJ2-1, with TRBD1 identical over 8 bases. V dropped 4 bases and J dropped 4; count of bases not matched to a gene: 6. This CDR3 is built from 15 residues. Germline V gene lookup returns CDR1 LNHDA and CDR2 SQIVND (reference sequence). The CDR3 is CASSTTGTGYNEQFF. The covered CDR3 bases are TGTGCCAGTAGTACAACCGGGACAGGTTACAATGAG.

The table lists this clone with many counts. CDR3 DNA (partial): TGTGCCAGCAGACCGCTTACAGGGGGCATT. Its protein is CASRPLTGGI. The whole CDR3 is CASRPLTGGIQYF. The chain carries TRBV7-6 and TRBJ2-4; TRBD1 matches 8 bases. The read comes to an end 3 residues before the CDR3 does, leaving the germline J gene to fill in the end. The CDR3 covers 13 residues. Germline V CDR1 and CDR2: SGHVS, FNYEAQ. J was trimmed by 9 bases and V by 6 bases; bases with no gene match: 7.

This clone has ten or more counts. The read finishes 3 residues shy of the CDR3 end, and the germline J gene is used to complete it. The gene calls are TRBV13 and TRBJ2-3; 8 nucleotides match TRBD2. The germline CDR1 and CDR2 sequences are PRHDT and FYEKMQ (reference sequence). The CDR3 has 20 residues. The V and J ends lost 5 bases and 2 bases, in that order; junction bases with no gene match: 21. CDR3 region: CASSAAWREDQSPYTDTQYF. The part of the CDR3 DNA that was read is TGTGCCAGCAGCGCGGCTTGGCGGGAGGATCAATCACCCTACACAGATACG.

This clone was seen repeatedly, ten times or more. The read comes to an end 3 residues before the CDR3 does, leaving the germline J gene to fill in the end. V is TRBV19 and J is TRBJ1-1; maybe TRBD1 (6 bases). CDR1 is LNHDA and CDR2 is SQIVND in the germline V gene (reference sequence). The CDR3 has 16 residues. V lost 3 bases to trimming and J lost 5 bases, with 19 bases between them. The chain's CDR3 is CASSMGPQGQVTEAFF. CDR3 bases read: TGTGCCAGTAGTATGGGCCCCCAGGGGCAGGTAACTGAA.

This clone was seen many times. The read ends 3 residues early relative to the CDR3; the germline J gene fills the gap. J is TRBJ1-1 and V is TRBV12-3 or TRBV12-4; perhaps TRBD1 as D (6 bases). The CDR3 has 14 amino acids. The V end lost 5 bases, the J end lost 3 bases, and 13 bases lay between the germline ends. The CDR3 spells CASSPSRGHTEAFF. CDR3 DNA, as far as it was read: TGTGCCAGCAGTCCTTCCAGGGGCCACACTGAA.

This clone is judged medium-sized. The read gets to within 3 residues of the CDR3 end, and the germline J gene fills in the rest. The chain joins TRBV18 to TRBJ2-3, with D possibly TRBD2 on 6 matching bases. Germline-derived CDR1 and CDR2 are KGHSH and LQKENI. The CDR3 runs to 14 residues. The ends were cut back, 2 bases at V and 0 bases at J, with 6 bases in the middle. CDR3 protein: CASSPGTSTDTQYF. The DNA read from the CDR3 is TGTGCCAGCTCACCAGGGACTAGCACAGATACG.

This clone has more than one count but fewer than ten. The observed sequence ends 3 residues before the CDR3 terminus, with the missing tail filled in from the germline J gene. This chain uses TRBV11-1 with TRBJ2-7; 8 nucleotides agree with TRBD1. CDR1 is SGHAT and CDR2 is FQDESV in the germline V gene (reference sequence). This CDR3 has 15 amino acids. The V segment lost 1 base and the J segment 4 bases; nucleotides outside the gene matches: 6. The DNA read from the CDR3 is TGTGCCAGCAGCTTAGGGGACAGGCTCGAGTACGAG. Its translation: CASSLGDRLEYE. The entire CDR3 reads CASSLGDRLEYEQYF.

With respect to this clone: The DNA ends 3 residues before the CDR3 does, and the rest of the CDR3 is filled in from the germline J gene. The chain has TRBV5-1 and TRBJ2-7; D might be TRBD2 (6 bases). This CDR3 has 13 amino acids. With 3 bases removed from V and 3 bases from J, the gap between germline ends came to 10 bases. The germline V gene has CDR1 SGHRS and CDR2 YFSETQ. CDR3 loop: CASSWGLSYEQYF. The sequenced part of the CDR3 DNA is TGCGCCAGCAGCTGGGGACTGAGCTACGAG.

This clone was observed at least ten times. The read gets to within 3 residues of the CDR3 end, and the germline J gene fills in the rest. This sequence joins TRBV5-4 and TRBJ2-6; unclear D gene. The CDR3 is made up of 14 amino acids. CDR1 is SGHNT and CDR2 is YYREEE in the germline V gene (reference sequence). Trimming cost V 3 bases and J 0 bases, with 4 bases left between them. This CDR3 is CASSSRSGANVLTF. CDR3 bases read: TGTGCCAGCAGCTCTCGCTCTGGGGCCAACGTC. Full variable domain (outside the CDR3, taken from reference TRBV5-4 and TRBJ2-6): ETGVTQSPTHLIKTRGQQVTLRCSSQSGHNTVSWYQQALGQGPQFIFQYYREEENGRGNFPPRFSGLQFPNYSSELNVNALELDDSALYLCASSSRSGANVLTFGAGSRLTVL.

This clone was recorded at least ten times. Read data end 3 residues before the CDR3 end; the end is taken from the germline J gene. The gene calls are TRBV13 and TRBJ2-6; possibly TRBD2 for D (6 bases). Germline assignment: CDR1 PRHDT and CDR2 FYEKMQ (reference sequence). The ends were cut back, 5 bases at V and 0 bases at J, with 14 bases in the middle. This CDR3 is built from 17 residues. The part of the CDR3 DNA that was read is TGTGCCAGCAGCCCACCTCCGGGGGACTCTGGGGCCAACGTC. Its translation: CASSPPPGDSGANV. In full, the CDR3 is CASSPPPGDSGANVLTF.

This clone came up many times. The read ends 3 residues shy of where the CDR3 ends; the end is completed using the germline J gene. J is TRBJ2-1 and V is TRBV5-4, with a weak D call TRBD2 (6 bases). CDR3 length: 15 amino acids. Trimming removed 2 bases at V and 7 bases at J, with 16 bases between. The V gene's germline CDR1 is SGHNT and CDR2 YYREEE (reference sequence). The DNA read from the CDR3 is TGTGCCAGCAGCTTCGCGGCGGGGAGAGAAAATGAG. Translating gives CASSFAAGRENE. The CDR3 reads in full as CASSFAAGRENEQFF.

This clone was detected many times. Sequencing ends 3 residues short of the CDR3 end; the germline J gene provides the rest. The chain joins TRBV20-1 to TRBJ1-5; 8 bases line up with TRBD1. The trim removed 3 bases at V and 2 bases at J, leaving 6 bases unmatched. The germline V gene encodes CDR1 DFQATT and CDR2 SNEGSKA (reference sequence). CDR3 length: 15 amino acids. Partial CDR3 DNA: TGCAGTGCTAGGGGGACAGGCGGGCGCAATCAGCCC. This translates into CSARGTGGRNQP. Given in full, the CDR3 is CSARGTGGRNQPQHF.